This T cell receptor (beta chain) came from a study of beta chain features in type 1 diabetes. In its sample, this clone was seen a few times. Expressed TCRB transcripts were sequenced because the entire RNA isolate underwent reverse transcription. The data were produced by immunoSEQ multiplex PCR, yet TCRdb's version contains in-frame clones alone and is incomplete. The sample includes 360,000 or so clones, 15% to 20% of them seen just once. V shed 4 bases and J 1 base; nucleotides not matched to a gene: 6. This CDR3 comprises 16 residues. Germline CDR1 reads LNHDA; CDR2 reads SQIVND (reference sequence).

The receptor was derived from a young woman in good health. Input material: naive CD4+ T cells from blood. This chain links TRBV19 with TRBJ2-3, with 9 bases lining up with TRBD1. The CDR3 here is CASSTSQGAGTDTQYF. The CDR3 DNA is TGTGCCAGTAGTACCTCACAGGGGGCAGGCACAGATACGCAGTATTTT.